This is a list of T cell receptor beta chains from one sample in a study of T cell responses to AZD1222 COVID-19 vaccine. Some clones are missing from TCRdb's copy, which holds only in-frame ones; the method was immunoSEQ multiplex PCR. The repertoire has some 150,000 clones, 70% to 90% of them found once; the top ten carry about 3%. The sample was peripheral blood, taken on day 0 of AZD1222 vaccination. These receptors originate from an adult in good health. CDR3s include the opening cysteine and the closing phenylalanine or tryptophan. The D gene is left open where the match is weak. The size of a clone is reported for some rows only, either as once, few or many, or as a class for expanded clones.

TRBV3-1/TRBV3-2,.,.,TRBJ2-7,TGTGCCAGCAGCCAAGGGACCTCCTACGAGCAGTACTTC,CASSQGTSYEQYF
TRBV2,.,TRBD2,TRBJ2-1,TGTGCCAGCAGAGACCGACTAGCGGGAGTAGGTAATGAGCAGTTCTTC,CASRDRLAGVGNEQFF
TRBV27,.,.,TRBJ1-5,TGTGCCAGCAGCCCCGACAGGTTCAATCAGCCCCAGCATTTT,CASSPDRFNQPQHF
TRBV5-5,once,.,TRBJ2-5,TGTGCCAGCAGCCCGACAGGCATTCAAGAGACCCAGTACTTC,CASSPTGIQETQYF
TRBV6-6,.,TRBD2,TRBJ2-2,TGTGCCAGCAGTCCCGCCGGGACTAGTTCCTTCTCGTTGGTCGGGGAGCTGTTTTTT,CASSPAGTSSFSLVGELFF
TRBV15,.,.,TRBJ1-4,TGTGCCACCAGCGTCCGGGACCAAGGGGATGAAAAACTGTTTTTT,CATSVRDQGDEKLFF
TRBV28,.,TRBD2,TRBJ2-3,TGTGCCAGCATGTGGGGAGGGAGCACAGATACGCAGTATTTT,CASMWGGSTDTQYF
TRBV6-1,.,TRBD1,TRBJ2-7,TGTGCCAGCAGTGGACTCCCGGGACAGGGAGGTGCCGAGCAGTACTTC,CASSGLPGQGGAEQYF
TRBV7-2,.,TRBD2,TRBJ2-3,TGTGCCAGCAGCTTAGTGGGGACTAGCGGCAGCACAGATACGCAGTATTTT,CASSLVGTSGSTDTQYF
TRBV5-6,.,.,TRBJ2-7,TGTGCCAGCAGCTTGGCCCTATCCTACGAGCAGTACTTC,CASSLALSYEQYF
TRBV11-1,few,.,TRBJ2-5,TGTGCCAGCAGCTCCCACAGACAAGAGACCCAGTACTTC,CASSSHRQETQYF
TRBV13,.,TRBD2,TRBJ2-7,TGTGCCAGCAGCTTTAATAGCGGGAGAGGCTACGAGCAGTACTTC,CASSFNSGRGYEQYF
TRBV30,.,.,TRBJ1-6,TGTGCCACCATTACCCCAGGAAAAGAAGTAAATAATTCACCCCTCCACTTT,CATITPGKEVNNSPLHF
TRBV27,.,TRBD2,TRBJ2-2,TGTGCCAGCAGTTTATCCCACGGGAGGGTTTTGGCCGGGGAGCTGTTTTTT,CASSLSHGRVLAGELFF
TRBV4-3,.,TRBD1,TRBJ1-3,TGCGCCAGCAGCCAAGATCTTTTATTAACAGGGGCTGGAAACACCATATATTTT,CASSQDLLLTGAGNTIYF
TRBV4-3,.,.,TRBJ1-2,TGCGCCAGCAGCCAAGAGAGATACTATGGCTACACCTTC,CASSQERYYGYTF
TRBV6-5,.,TRBD1,TRBJ1-2,TGTGCCAGCATTGGGACAGCCAGTAAGGGAGATGGCTACACCTTC,CASIGTASKGDGYTF
TRBV5-1,.,TRBD1,TRBJ1-5,TGCGCCAGCAGCTTGGCCCGGGGGGAAATAATGGGACAGGGCGAGTCTGAGCCCCAGCATTTT,CASSLARGEIMGQGESEPQHF
TRBV5-6,.,.,TRBJ1-5,TGTGCCAGCAGCTGGGGCTACAGTCAAAATCAGCCCCAGCATTTT,CASSWGYSQNQPQHF
TRBV9,.,TRBD1,TRBJ2-1,TGTGCCAGCAGCGCCGCAGGGGGTCTAGACAATGAGCAGTTCTTC,CASSAAGGLDNEQFF
TRBV7-9,.,.,TRBJ1-1,TGTGCCAGCACCACCCATCTGAACACTGAAGCTTTCTTT,CASTTHLNTEAFF
TRBV6-2/TRBV6-3,.,TRBD1,TRBJ1-5,TGTGCCAGCAGTTTCAGGGGGCTAAGCAATCAGCCCCAGCATTTT,CASSFRGLSNQPQHF